What follows is one T cell receptor (beta chain) and its context. Clones were sequenced by immunoSEQ multiplex PCR, and TCRdb holds only the in-frame ones, with some missing. Among nearly 200,000 clones listed, 90% to 95% were seen once. The data are from a study of control samples from healthy donors and cancer patients. The CDR3 extends over 16 amino acids. Germline CDR1 is SNHLY and CDR2 is FYNNEI. V lost 8 bases, J lost 8 bases, and 25 bases lay in between. The sample was blood. The TCR originated in a man younger than 40 in good health. The rearrangement uses TRBV2 and TRBJ2-1; D is possibly TRBD1 (6 bases). CDR3 sequence reads: CASYGRKQGLRDEQFF. In DNA form, the CDR3 reads TGTGCCAGCTATGGGAGAAAACAGGGATTGAGGGATGAGCAGTTCTTC.